A single sample gave rise to the 10 T cell receptor beta chains below, sequenced in a study of T cells in Graves' hyperthyroidism and ophthalmopathy. Regions amplified from RNA transcripts were the TCR beta CDR3 regions. HTBI primers were used for first-round RT-PCR of the TCR CDR3. TCRdb re-analysed the multiplex PCR reads in MiXCR, keeping a single row per CDR3 protein. Here the sample spans 450,000 to 700,000 distinct CDR3 sequences, about half being singletons. Source material: peripheral blood or thyroid tissue (not recorded which). These receptors all stem from an adult woman with Graves' disease, either hyperthyroidism or ophthalmopathy (not recorded which).

Remarks on this clonotype: It is unclear where the CDR3 begins or ends on the DNA, so no DNA is shown, and the CDR3 is as TCRdb lists it. This sequence joins TRBV6-2 or TRBV6-3 and TRBJ2-7; TRBD2, the table's D call, lacks a check against the DNA. 17 amino acids form the CDR3, both terminal residues included. Germline values: CDR1 MNHEY, CDR2 SVGEGT. CDR3 region: CASSFTGIYGYTFEQYF.

This clonotype was counted a few times. The CDR3 nucleotides read TGCAGCGTTGGACGTGACCTCACCGGGGAGCTGTTTTTT. Its translation: CSVGRDLTGELFF. This rearrangement joins TRBV29-1 to TRBJ2-2; D is uncertain. Trimming took 4 bases from V and 4 from J, leaving 10 bases between them. The CDR3 covers 13 residues. Germline V CDR1 and CDR2: SQVTM, ANQGSEA.

This clonotype has ten or more counts. The chain combines TRBV4-2 with TRBJ2-7, with D perhaps TRBD1 or TRBD2 (5 bases each). Germline CDR1 LGHNA, CDR2 YNFKEQ. V lost 2 bases and J 1 base, leaving 15 bases between the germline ends. The CDR3 has 16 residues. The CDR3 DNA sequence: TGTGCCAGCAGCCAATGGCGAGGGGTTGTTTCCTACGAGCAGTACTTC. Its protein is CASSQWRGVVSYEQYF.

The chain couples TRBV2 to TRBJ2-2; D gene unclear. Germline CDR1 SNHLY, CDR2 FYNNEI. CDR3 size: 11 residues. The CDR3 reads CTIRNTGELFF. CDR3 nucleotides: TGTACCATCAGGAACACCGGGGAGCTGTTTTTT. The variable domain in full, completed from reference TRBV2 and TRBJ2-2, reads EPEVTQTPSHQVTQMGQEVILRCVPISNHLYFYWYRQILGQKVEFLVSFYNNEISEKSEIFDDQFSVERPDGSNFTLKIRSTKLEDSAMYFCTIRNTGELFFGEGSRLTVL.

The chain couples TRBV12-3 or TRBV12-4 to TRBJ1-2; TRBD1 aligns across 11 bases. V dropped 4 bases and J dropped 7; count of bases not matched to a gene: 2. The CDR3 consists of 13 residues. The DNA of the CDR3 is TGTGCCAGCAGTTGGACAGGGGGCTCTGGCTACACCTTC. Its protein product is CASSWTGGSGYTF.

V gene TRBV24-1 combines with J gene TRBJ1-5; D remains unclear. Between the trimmed V and J ends, which lost 0 bases and 1 base, there was a span of 6 bases. This CDR3 spans 15 amino acids. The germline gives CDR1 KGHDR, CDR2 SFDVKD. CDR3 in DNA: TGTGCCACCAGTGATTTGGGGAGGAGCAATCAGCCCCAGCATTTT. This sequence encodes CATSDLGRSNQPQHF.

This clonotype was counted many times. The chain combines TRBV7-6 with TRBJ2-7; TRBD2 matches at 7 bases. Trimming took 0 bases from V and 3 from J; bases not matched to a gene: 8. The length of the CDR3 is 16 residues. Looked up from germline, CDR1 is SGHVS and CDR2 is FNYEAQ. The CDR3 nucleotides read TGTGCCAGCAGCTTAGCGCGGGGCGGGAGCGGCTACGAGCAGTACTTC. Its protein product is CASSLARGGSGYEQYF.

In this sample, this clonotype turned up many times. The rearrangement joins TRBV7-4 to TRBJ1-6; D gene ambiguous. The CDR3 is made up of 17 amino acids. Germline V gene sequence: CDR1 SGHVT, CDR2 SQSDAQ. V lost 0 bases to trimming and J lost 4 bases, with 13 bases between them. For the CDR3, the DNA is TGTGCCAGCAGCTTAGCGGGCAAAAGTCGGTATAATTCACCCCTCCACTTT. Translated, it gives CASSLAGKSRYNSPLHF.

To note about this clonotype: At one end the junction does not follow the germline gene, possibly because of a read error. The chain couples TRBV7-9 to TRBJ1-6; the match to TRBD1 covers 7 bases. This CDR3 is built from 15 residues. The germline V gene encodes CDR1 SEHNR and CDR2 FQNEAQ (reference sequence). The CDR3 DNA reads TGTGCCAGCAGCTTGGAGGGGGCGGCCCCTTCACACCTCCACTTT. It yields the protein CASSLEGAAPSHLHF. The complete variable domain, with remaining parts taken from reference TRBV7-9 and TRBJ1-6, reads DTGVSQNPRHKITKRGQNVTFRCDPISEHNRLYWYRQTLGQGPEFLTYFQNEAQLEKSRLLSDRFSAERPKGSFSTLEIQRTEQGDSAMYLCASSLEGAAPSHLHFGNGTRLTVT.

The chain uses TRBV11-2 and TRBJ1-2; D ambiguous. The CDR3 loop spans 15 amino acids. Per germline, CDR1 SGHAT and CDR2 FQNNGV. Trimming pared 3 bases from V and 5 bases from J, leaving 16 bases between. CDR3 in amino acids: CASSLILGDTYGYTF. The DNA for the CDR3 is TGTGCCAGCAGCTTGATCCTGGGAGATACTTATGGCTACACCTTC.